This TCR beta chain was profiled in a study of shared T cell receptors in the human thymus. Sequencing was performed with immunoSEQ multiplex PCR; in TCRdb, only in-frame clones are kept and a portion is missing. The sample includes 700,000 to 750,000 clones, 70% to 90% of them seen just once. This sample was shared with a second study, whose subject was human thymus T cells. In that study: Each of the donors was a healthy Finnish infant who was undergoing open corrective cardiac surgery for congenital heart defects.

This receptor was identified in a girl under three years old with a congenital heart defect. The specimen sequenced was thymocytes.

DNA of the CDR3: TGTGCCAGCAGCTACCAGGGGGATACGCAGTATTTT. Translation: CASSYQGDTQYF. The chain couples TRBV5-4 to TRBJ2-3; D possibly corresponds to TRBD1 (6 bases). CDR3 length: 12 amino acids. The V end was cut by 3 bases, the J end by 6 bases, with 8 bases between. The germline gives CDR1 SGHNT, CDR2 YYREEE (reference sequence).